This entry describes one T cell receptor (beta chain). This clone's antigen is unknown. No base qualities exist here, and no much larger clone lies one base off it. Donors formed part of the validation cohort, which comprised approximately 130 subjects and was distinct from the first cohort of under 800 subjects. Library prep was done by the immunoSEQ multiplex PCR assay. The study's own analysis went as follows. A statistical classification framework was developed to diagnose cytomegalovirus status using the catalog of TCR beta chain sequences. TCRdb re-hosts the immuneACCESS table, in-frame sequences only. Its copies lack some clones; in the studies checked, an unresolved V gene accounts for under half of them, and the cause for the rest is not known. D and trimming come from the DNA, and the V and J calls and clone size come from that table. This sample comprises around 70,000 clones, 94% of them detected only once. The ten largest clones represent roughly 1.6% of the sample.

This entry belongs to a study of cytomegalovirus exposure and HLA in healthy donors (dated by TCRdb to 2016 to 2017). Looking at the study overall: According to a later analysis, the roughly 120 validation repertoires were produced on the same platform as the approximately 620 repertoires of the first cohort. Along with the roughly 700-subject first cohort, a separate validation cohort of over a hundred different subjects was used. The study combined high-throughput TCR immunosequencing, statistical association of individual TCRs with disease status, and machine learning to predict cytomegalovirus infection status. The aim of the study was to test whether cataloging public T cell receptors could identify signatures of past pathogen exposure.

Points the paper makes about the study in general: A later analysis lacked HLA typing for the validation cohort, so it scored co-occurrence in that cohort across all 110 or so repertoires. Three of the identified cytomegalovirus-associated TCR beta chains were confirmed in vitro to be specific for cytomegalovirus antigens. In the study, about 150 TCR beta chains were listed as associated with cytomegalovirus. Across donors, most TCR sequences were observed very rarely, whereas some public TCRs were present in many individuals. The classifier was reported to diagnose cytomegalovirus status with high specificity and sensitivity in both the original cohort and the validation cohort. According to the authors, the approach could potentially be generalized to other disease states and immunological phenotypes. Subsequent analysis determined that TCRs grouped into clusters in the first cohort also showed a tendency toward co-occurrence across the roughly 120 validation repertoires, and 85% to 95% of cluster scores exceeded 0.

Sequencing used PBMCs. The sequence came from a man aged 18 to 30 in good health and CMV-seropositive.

This receptor has the CDR3 CASSLTRWYEQYF. The DNA is as follows: TGTGCCAGCAGCCTGACTAGGTGGTACGAGCAGTACTTC. The chain couples TRBV11-3 to TRBJ2-7; tentative D gene TRBD2, with 6 bases matching. From the germline V gene, CDR1 is SGHNT and CDR2 is YENEEA. Trimming at the junction amounts to 5 bases on V and 4 bases on J, and the germline ends lie 12 bases apart. The CDR3 goes from the cysteine to the phenylalanine over 13 residues. The entry retains the CDR3 DNA only, 39 bases that are in frame from base 1.